This T cell receptor (beta chain) derives from a study of response to subunit inactivated influenza vaccine. Study-wide results and caveats: Authors suggested each seasonal influenza vaccination recruits few new T cells.

This clonotype was detected a few times. The antigen remains undetermined. In TCRdb, the RT-PCR reads were re-called with MiXCR into one record per CDR3 protein. The table has around 850,000 distinct CDR3 sequences, approximately 17% seen once. Trimming removed 3 bases from V and 4 bases from J, with 11 bases in between. This CDR3 has 14 residues. Germline loops: CDR1 SEHNR, CDR2 FQNEAQ (reference sequence). This material consisted of PBMCs from blood, taken 4 to 6 days after vaccination. The receptor comes from a man aged 45-65 years who received an inactivated influenza vaccine. V usage is TRBV7-9 and J usage is TRBJ2-3, with D hard to call. CDR3 protein: CASSLSSGADTQYF. The CDR3 nucleotides are TGTGCCAGCAGCTTGAGTTCTGGTGCAGATACGCAGTATTTT.